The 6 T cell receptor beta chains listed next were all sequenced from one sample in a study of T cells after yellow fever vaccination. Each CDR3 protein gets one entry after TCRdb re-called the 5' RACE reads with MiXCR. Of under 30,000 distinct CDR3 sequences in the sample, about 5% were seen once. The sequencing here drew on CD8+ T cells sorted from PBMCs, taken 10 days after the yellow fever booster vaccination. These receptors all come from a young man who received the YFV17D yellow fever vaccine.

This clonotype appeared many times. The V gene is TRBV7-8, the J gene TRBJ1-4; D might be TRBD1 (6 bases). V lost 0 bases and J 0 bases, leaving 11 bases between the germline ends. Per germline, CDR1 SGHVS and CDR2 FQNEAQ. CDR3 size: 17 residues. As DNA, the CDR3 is TGTGCCAGCAGCTTAGCCGGGACACCCGCAACTAATGAAAAACTGTTTTTT. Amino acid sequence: CASSLAGTPATNEKLFF.

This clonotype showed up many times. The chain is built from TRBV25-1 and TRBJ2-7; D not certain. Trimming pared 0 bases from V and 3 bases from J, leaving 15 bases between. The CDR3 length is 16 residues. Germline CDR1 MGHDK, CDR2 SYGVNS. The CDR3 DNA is TGTGCCAGCAGTGAATATAGTGGAACCCTGGGCTACGAGCAGTACTTC. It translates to CASSEYSGTLGYEQYF.

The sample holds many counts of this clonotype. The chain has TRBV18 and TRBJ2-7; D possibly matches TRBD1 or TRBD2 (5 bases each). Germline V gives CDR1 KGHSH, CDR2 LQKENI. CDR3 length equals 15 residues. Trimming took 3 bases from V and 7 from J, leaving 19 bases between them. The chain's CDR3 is CASSPSGTPGWEQYF. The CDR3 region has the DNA TGTGCCAGCTCACCCTCCGGGACGCCGGGATGGGAGCAGTACTTC. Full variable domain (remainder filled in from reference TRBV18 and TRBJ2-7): NAGVMQNPRHLVRRRGQEARLRCSPMKGHSHVYWYRQLPEEGLKFMVYLQKENIIDESGMPKERFSAEFPKEGPSILRIQQVVRGDSAAYFCASSPSGTPGWEQYFGPGTRLTVT.

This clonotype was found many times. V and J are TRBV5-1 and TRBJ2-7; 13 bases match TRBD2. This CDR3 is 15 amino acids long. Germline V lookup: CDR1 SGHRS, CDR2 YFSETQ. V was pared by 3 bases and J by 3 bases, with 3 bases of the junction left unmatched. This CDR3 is CASSYGLAGVYEQYF. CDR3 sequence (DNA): TGCGCCAGCAGCTACGGACTAGCGGGAGTCTACGAGCAGTACTTC.

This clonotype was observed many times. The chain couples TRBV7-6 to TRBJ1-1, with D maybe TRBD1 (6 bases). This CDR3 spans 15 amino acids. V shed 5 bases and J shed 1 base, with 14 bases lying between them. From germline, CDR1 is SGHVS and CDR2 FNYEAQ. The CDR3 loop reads CASSAGLGGNTEAFF. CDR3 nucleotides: TGTGCCAGCAGCGCCGGCCTAGGGGGGAACACTGAAGCTTTCTTT.

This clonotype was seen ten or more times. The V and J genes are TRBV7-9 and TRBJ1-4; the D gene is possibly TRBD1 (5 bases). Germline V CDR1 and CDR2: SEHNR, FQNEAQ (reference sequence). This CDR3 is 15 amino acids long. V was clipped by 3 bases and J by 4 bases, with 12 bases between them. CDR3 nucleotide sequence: TGTGCCAGCAGCTTTCAGGGCTACCATAATGAAAAACTGTTTTTT. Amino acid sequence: CASSFQGYHNEKLFF.